This record covers a single TCR beta chain. The sample is drawn from a study of T cell responses to AZD1222 COVID-19 vaccine. The data were produced by immunoSEQ multiplex PCR, yet TCRdb's version contains in-frame clones alone and is incomplete. The sample has 200,000 to 250,000 clones; approximately 94% are singletons. This CDR3 region has 16 residues. Trimming stripped 4 bases from V and 1 base from J, with 13 bases between. The germline V gene has CDR1 KGHDR and CDR2 SFDVKD. Specimen: peripheral blood, collected 28 days after the second dose of the MenACWY control vaccine. This sequence originates from an adult who received the MenACWY meningococcal vaccine as a control. The rearrangement uses TRBV24-1 and TRBJ1-5; perhaps TRBD1 as D (6 bases). CDR3 sequence: CATSDSGDESNQPQHF. The CDR3 nucleotides are TGTGCCACCAGTGACTCAGGGGACGAGAGCAATCAGCCCCAGCATTTT.